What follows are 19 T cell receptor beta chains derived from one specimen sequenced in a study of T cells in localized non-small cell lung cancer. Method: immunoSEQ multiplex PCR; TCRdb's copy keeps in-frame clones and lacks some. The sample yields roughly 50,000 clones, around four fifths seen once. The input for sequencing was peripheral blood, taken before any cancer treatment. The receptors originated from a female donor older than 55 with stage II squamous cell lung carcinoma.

The DNA for the CDR3 is TGCGCCAGCAGCTCCGGGGCGGGGAACACTGAAGCTTTCTTT. Its translation is CASSSGAGNTEAFF. The rearrangement uses TRBV5-1 and TRBJ1-1; perhaps TRBD1 as D (5 bases). Trimming stripped 3 bases from V and 1 base from J, with 10 bases between. CDR1 is SGHRS, CDR2 YFSETQ, per germline. The CDR3 consists of 14 residues.

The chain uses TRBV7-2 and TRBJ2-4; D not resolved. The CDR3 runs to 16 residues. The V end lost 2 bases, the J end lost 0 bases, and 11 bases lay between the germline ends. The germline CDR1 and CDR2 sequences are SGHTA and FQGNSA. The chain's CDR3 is CASSLMGRLAKNIQYF. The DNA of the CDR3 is TGTGCCAGCAGCTTAATGGGCCGGCTAGCCAAAAACATTCAGTACTTC.

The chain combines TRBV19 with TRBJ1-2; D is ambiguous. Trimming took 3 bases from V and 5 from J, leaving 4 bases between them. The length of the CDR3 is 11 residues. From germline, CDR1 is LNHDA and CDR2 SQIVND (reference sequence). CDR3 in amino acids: CASSMKYGYTF. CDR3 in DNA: TGTGCCAGTAGTATGAAGTATGGCTACACCTTC.

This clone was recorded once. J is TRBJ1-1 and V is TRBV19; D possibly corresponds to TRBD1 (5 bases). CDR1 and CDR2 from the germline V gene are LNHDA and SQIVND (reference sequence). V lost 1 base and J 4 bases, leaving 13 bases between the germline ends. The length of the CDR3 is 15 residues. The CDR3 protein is CASSIVGAGTTEAFF. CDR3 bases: TGTGCCAGTAGTATAGTTGGGGCAGGGACCACTGAAGCTTTCTTT.

CDR3 loop: CASSNLGTGVSNQPQHF. CDR3 DNA: TGTGCCAGTAGTAACCTCGGGACAGGGGTAAGCAATCAGCCCCAGCATTTT. This sequence joins TRBV19 and TRBJ1-5, with 10 bases lining up with TRBD1. With V trimmed by 4 bases and J by 1 base, 7 bases remained unmatched. Germline V gene lookup returns CDR1 LNHDA and CDR2 SQIVND (reference sequence). This CDR3 comprises 17 residues.

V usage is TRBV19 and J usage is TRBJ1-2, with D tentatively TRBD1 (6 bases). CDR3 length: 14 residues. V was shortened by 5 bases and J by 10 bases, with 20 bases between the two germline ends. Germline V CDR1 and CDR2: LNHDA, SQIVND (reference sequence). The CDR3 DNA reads TGTGCCAGTAGTTGGAGGGGACAACCGCAAAACTACACCTTC. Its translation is CASSWRGQPQNYTF.

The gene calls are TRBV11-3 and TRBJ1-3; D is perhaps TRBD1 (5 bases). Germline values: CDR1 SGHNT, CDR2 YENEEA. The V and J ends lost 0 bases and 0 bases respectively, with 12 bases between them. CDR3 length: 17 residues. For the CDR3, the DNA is TGTGCCAGCAGCTTAGATCGCGGGGGTCGCTCTGGAAACACCATATATTTT. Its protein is CASSLDRGGRSGNTIYF.

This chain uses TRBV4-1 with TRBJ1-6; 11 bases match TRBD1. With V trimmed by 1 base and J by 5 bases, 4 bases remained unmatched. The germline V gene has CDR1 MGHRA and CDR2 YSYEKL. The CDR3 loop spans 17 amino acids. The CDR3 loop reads CASSQGPGQGDNSPLHF. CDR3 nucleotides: TGCGCCAGCAGCCAAGGCCCGGGACAGGGGGATAATTCACCCCTCCACTTT.

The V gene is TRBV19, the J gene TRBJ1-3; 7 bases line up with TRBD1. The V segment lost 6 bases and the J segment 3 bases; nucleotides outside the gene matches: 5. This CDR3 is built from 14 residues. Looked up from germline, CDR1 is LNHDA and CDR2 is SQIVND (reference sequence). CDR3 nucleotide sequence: TGTGCCAGTAGACCGACAGGGAGTGGAAACACCATATATTTT. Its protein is CASRPTGSGNTIYF.

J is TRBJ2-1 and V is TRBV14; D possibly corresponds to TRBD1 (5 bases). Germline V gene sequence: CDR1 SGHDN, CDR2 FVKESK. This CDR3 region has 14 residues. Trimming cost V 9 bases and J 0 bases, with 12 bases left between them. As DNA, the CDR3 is TGTGCCAGTTCCAGACAGTCCTCCTACAATGAGCAGTTCTTC. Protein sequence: CASSRQSSYNEQFF.

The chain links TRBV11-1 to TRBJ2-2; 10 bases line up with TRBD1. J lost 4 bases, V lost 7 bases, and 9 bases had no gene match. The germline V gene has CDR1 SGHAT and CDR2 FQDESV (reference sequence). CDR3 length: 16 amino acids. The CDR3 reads CASTPLRDRGTGELFF. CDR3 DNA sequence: TGTGCCAGCACCCCCCTCCGGGACAGGGGCACCGGGGAGCTGTTTTTT.

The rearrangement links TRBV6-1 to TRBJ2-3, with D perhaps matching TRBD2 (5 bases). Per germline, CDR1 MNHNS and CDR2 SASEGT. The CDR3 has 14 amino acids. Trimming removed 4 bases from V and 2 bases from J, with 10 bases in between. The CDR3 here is CASSVDLNTDTQYF. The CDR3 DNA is TGTGCCAGCAGTGTGGACTTAAACACAGATACGCAGTATTTT.

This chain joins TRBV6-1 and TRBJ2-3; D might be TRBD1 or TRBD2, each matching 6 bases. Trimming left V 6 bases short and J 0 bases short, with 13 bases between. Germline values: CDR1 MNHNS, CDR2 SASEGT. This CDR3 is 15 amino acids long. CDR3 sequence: CASRGMGGSTDTQYF. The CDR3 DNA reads TGTGCCAGCAGAGGGATGGGGGGCAGCACAGATACGCAGTATTTT.

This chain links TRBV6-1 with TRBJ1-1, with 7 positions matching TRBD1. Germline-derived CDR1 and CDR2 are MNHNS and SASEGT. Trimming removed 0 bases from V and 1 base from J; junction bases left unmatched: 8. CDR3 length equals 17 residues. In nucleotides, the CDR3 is TGTGCCAGCAGTGAAGCGCCCCCGGGACAGCAGAACACTGAAGCTTTCTTT. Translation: CASSEAPPGQQNTEAFF.

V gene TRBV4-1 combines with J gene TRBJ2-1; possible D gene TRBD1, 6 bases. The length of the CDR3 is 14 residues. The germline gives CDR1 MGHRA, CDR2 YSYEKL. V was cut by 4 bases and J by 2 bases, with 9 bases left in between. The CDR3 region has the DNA TGCGCCAGCAGCCTTCGGACAGCCTACAATGAGCAGTTCTTC. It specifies CASSLRTAYNEQFF.

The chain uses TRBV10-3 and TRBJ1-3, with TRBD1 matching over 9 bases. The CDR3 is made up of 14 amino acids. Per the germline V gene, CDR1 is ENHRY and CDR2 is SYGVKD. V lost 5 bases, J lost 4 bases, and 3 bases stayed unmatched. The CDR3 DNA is TGTGCCATCAGTACCGGGACAGGGGGAAACACCATATATTTT. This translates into CAISTGTGGNTIYF.

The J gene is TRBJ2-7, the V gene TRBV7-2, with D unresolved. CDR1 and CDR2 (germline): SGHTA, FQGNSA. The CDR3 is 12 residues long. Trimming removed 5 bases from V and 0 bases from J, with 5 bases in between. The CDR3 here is CASSPSSYEQYF. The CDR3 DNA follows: TGTGCCAGCAGCCCGTCCTCCTACGAGCAGTACTTC.

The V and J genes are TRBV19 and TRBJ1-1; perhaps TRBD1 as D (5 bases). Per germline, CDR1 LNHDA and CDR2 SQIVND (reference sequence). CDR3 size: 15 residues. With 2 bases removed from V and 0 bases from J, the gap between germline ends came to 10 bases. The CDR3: CASSIQGKLNTEAFF. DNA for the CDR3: TGTGCCAGTAGTATACAGGGAAAATTGAACACTGAAGCTTTCTTT. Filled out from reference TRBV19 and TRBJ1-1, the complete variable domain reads DGGITQSPKYLFRKEGQNVTLSCEQNLNHDAMYWYRQDPGQGLRLIYYSQIVNDFQKGDIAEGYSVSREKKESFPLTVTSAQKNPTAFYLCASSIQGKLNTEAFFGQGTRLTVV.

The CDR3 coding sequence is TGTGCCAGCAGCTTTGACAGGTCGGAATACGAGCAGTACTTC. It encodes CASSFDRSEYEQYF. V gene TRBV7-2 combines with J gene TRBJ2-7, with a possible D match to TRBD1 (6 bases). CDR1 is SGHTA and CDR2 is FQGNSA in the germline V gene. Trimming cost V 3 bases and J 4 bases, with 13 bases left between them. The CDR3 has 14 residues.